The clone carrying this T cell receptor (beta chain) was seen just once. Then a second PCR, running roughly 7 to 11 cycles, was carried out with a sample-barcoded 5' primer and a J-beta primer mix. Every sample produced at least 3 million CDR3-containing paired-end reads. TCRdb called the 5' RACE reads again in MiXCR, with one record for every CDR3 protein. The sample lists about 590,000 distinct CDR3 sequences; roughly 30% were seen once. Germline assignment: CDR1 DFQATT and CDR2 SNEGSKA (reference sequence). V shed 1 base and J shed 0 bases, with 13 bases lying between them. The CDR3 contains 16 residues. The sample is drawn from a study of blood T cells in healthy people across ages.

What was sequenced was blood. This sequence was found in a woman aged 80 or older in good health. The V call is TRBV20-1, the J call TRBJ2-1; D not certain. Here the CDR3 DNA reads TGCAGTGCTAGAGGTGGAACGGCTCGCTCCTACAATGAGCAGTTCTTC. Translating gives CSARGGTARSYNEQFF.